These 21 T cell receptor beta chains originate from one sample sequenced in a study of blood T cell repertoires in COVID-19. Sequencing was performed with immunoSEQ multiplex PCR; in TCRdb, only in-frame clones are kept and a portion is missing. The sample lists hundreds of thousands of clones, approximately 90% occurring once. Source material: peripheral blood. All receptors derive from a woman aged 18-35 years who had recovered from COVID-19.

The genes are TRBV18 and TRBJ2-3, with 9 bases aligning to TRBD1. The junction had 2 bases not matched to a gene; V was cut back by 0 bases and J by 1 base. Germline V gene sequence: CDR1 KGHSH, CDR2 LQKENI. The CDR3 spans 16 residues. Here the CDR3 DNA reads TGTGCCAGCTCACCACCCACAGGGGGCGGCACAGATACGCAGTATTTT. It encodes CASSPPTGGGTDTQYF. Variable domain in full (rest from reference TRBV18 and TRBJ2-3): NAGVMQNPRHLVRRRGQEARLRCSPMKGHSHVYWYRQLPEEGLKFMVYLQKENIIDESGMPKERFSAEFPKEGPSILRIQQVVRGDSAAYFCASSPPTGGGTDTQYFGPGTRLTVL.

The J gene is TRBJ2-1, the V gene TRBV6-5; D is unresolved. The V end lost 2 bases, the J end lost 8 bases, and 7 bases lay between the germline ends. The CDR3 has 12 residues. Looked up from germline, CDR1 is MNHEY and CDR2 is SVGAGI. CDR3 amino acids: CASSYTSDEQFF. In DNA, the CDR3 is TGTGCCAGCAGTTACACGAGTGATGAGCAGTTCTTC.

The rearrangement joins TRBV7-6 to TRBJ2-1; D uncertain. The CDR3 totals 15 residues. Trimming stripped 0 bases from V and 8 bases from J, with 14 bases between. Germline assignment: CDR1 SGHVS and CDR2 FNYEAQ. The CDR3 loop is CASSLAFPESDEQFF. As DNA, the CDR3 is TGTGCCAGCAGCTTAGCTTTCCCCGAGTCGGATGAGCAGTTCTTC.

This clone was seen a handful of times. The rearrangement uses TRBV19 and TRBJ1-1; the D is unclear. The germline V gene encodes CDR1 LNHDA and CDR2 SQIVND (reference sequence). V lost 5 bases, J lost 11 bases, and 12 bases lay in between. The CDR3 contains 11 residues. The chain's CDR3 is CASSFGDKAFF. The CDR3 nucleotides read TGTGCCAGTAGTTTCGGGGATAAGGCTTTCTTT.

The CDR3 reads CASSLRAGESYEQYF. The CDR3 DNA reads as TGTGCCAGCAGCTTAAGAGCGGGGGAATCCTACGAGCAGTACTTC. The chain couples TRBV7-2 to TRBJ2-7; 8 bases are shared with TRBD2. The CDR3 has 15 residues. Germline V gives CDR1 SGHTA, CDR2 FQGNSA. Trimming cost V 2 bases and J 1 base; bases outside gene matches: 4.

CDR3 sequence (DNA): TGTGCCAGCAGTCCAACAGGGAGCACTGAAGCTTTCTTT. This translates into CASSPTGSTEAFF. The chain uses TRBV5-4 and TRBJ1-1; D perhaps matches TRBD1 (6 bases). Trimming took 5 bases from V and 4 from J, leaving 12 bases between them. This CDR3 is 13 amino acids long. Germline CDR1 and CDR2: SGHNT and YYREEE (reference sequence).

The chain couples TRBV9 to TRBJ2-5; 7 positions match TRBD2. Germline loops: CDR1 SGDLS, CDR2 YYNGEE. V gave up 0 bases and J gave up 2 bases; unmatched junction bases: 4. The CDR3 is 15 residues long. CDR3: CASSVVSGIQETQYF. DNA for the CDR3: TGTGCCAGCAGCGTAGTGAGCGGGATTCAAGAGACCCAGTACTTC.

This chain's CDR3 is CASSRGSGYTF. CDR3 in DNA: TGTGCCAGCTCCAGGGGCTCTGGCTACACCTTC. J is TRBJ1-2 and V is TRBV18, with a tentative D call TRBD1 (6 bases). CDR1 is KGHSH, CDR2 LQKENI, per germline. Between the trimmed V and J ends, which lost 6 bases and 7 bases, there was a span of 9 bases. CDR3 length: 11 residues. Complete variable domain (other parts from reference TRBV18 and TRBJ1-2): NAGVMQNPRHLVRRRGQEARLRCSPMKGHSHVYWYRQLPEEGLKFMVYLQKENIIDESGMPKERFSAEFPKEGPSILRIQQVVRGDSAAYFCASSRGSGYTFGSGTRLTVV.

The V gene is TRBV7-8, the J gene TRBJ1-5; 7 bases match TRBD1. The V and J ends lost 5 bases and 4 bases, in that order; junction bases with no gene match: 8. There are 15 residues in the CDR3. CDR1 and CDR2 (germline): SGHVS, FQNEAQ. CDR3 in DNA: TGTGCCAGCAGCCCGCAGACAGGGATAAATCAGCCCCAGCATTTT. Amino acid sequence: CASSPQTGINQPQHF.

The V call is TRBV10-2, the J call TRBJ2-2; D is unresolved. The germline gives CDR1 WSHSY, CDR2 SAAADI. CDR3 length: 14 residues. Trimming pared 3 bases from V and 7 bases from J, leaving 12 bases between. CDR3 loop: CASSDWRLSGELFF. The CDR3 coding sequence is TGCGCCAGCAGTGATTGGCGGTTGAGCGGGGAGCTGTTTTTT.

The chain has TRBV12-3 or TRBV12-4 and TRBJ1-1; D remains ambiguous. This CDR3 is built from 13 residues. The germline V and J ends were trimmed by 7 bases and 4 bases, with 13 bases remaining between them. This CDR3 is CASTAAPGTEAFF. The CDR3 DNA sequence: TGTGCCAGCACGGCGGCCCCGGGCACTGAAGCTTTCTTT.

The gene calls are TRBV6-5 and TRBJ2-5; 8 positions match TRBD1. Germline V gene sequence: CDR1 MNHEY, CDR2 SVGAGI. V lost 5 bases and J lost 5; bases outside the gene matches: 4. This CDR3 contains 13 residues. The DNA for the CDR3 is TGTGCCAGCAGTAACAGGGGGTCGGAGACCCAGTACTTC. As protein: CASSNRGSETQYF.

V gene TRBV11-2 combines with J gene TRBJ1-1; TRBD1 is a possible D gene (6 bases). The CDR3 length is 15 residues. In germline, CDR1 is SGHAT, CDR2 FQNNGV. V was pared by 5 bases and J by 0 bases, with 13 bases between. This chain's CDR3 is CASSPPGHLNTEAFF. DNA of the CDR3: TGTGCCAGCAGCCCACCGGGACACTTGAACACTGAAGCTTTCTTT.

The chain links TRBV4-3 to TRBJ2-1; possible D gene TRBD2, 5 bases. V was shortened by 0 bases and J by 9 bases, with 6 bases between the two germline ends. The V gene's germline CDR1 is LGHNA and CDR2 YSLEER. CDR3 size: 12 residues. CDR3 DNA: TGCGCCAGCAGCCAAGAACGGGGTGAGCAGTTCTTC. It specifies CASSQERGEQFF.

J is TRBJ2-7 and V is TRBV7-2; 9 positions agree with TRBD2. The ends lost 6 bases at V and 3 bases at J; junction bases unmatched: 6. Germline values: CDR1 SGHTA, CDR2 FQGNSA. CDR3 length equals 14 residues. CDR3 bases: TGTGCCAGCAGGCGACTAGCGGCGCTCTACGAGCAGTACTTC. It specifies CASRRLAALYEQYF. Complete variable domain (other parts from reference TRBV7-2 and TRBJ2-7): GAGVSQSPSNKVTEKGKDVELRCDPISGHTALYWYRQSLGQGLEFLIYFQGNSAPDKSGLPSDRFSAERTGGSVSTLTIQRTQQEDSAVYLCASRRLAALYEQYFGPGTRLTVT.

The chain has TRBV23-1 and TRBJ1-2; D remains ambiguous. TRBV23-1 is an ORF, with its function uncertain. Trimming left V 11 bases short and J 8 bases short, with 21 bases between. CDR3 length equals 13 residues. The CDR3 loop is CAPMATRLFGYTF. CDR3 nucleotides: TGCGCCCCGATGGCGACTCGTCTGTTCGGCTACACCTTC.

V usage is TRBV6-5 and J usage is TRBJ1-2; unclear D gene. Trimming took off 2 bases at V and 1 base at J, with 8 bases between the two ends. The CDR3 spans 14 residues. CDR1 is MNHEY, CDR2 SVGAGI, per germline. The CDR3 reads CASSYAQDNYGYTF. The CDR3 DNA reads TGTGCCAGCAGTTACGCTCAGGATAACTATGGCTACACCTTC.

This sequence joins TRBV14 and TRBJ1-2; D is possibly TRBD1 (6 bases). The CDR3 totals 13 residues. The germline V gene has CDR1 SGHDN and CDR2 FVKESK. V was cut by 2 bases and J by 9 bases, with 13 bases left in between. The CDR3 protein is CASSQSRGYSYTF. The DNA of the CDR3 is TGTGCCAGCAGCCAATCCAGGGGATACAGCTACACCTTC.

The chain carries TRBV14 and TRBJ2-7; the match to TRBD2 covers 7 bases. The CDR3 length is 15 residues. Germline V gene lookup returns CDR1 SGHDN and CDR2 FVKESK. The ends lost 3 bases at V and 2 bases at J; junction bases unmatched: 7. Here the CDR3 DNA reads TGTGCCAGCAGCCAGGGAGGGACCTTCGCCTACGAGCAGTACTTC. This codes for CASSQGGTFAYEQYF.

V gene TRBV19 combines with J gene TRBJ2-5; the match to TRBD2 covers 7 bases. Germline CDR1 is LNHDA and CDR2 is SQIVND (reference sequence). The CDR3 consists of 13 residues. V was pared by 1 base and J by 5 bases, with 1 base of the junction left unmatched. CDR3 residues: CASSIGGGETQYF. The CDR3 DNA is TGTGCCAGTAGTATAGGGGGGGGTGAGACCCAGTACTTC.

This chain links TRBV30 with TRBJ2-1; 10 positions agree with TRBD1. This CDR3 comprises 15 residues. CDR1 and CDR2 from the germline V gene are GTSNPN and SVGIG (reference sequence). V dropped 3 bases and J dropped 8; count of bases not matched to a gene: 10. CDR3 protein: CAWRDRDRGIHEQFF. The CDR3 DNA is TGTGCCTGGAGGGACCGGGACAGGGGCATCCATGAGCAGTTCTTC.